This entry describes one T cell receptor (beta chain). This CDR3 comprises 14 residues. Germline V gene data show CDR1 as MNHEY and CDR2 as SVGAGI. V lost 6 bases and J lost 3; bases outside the gene matches: 5. These data belong to a study of blood T cell repertoires in COVID-19. Study members were between about 18 and 100 years old and lived in fewer than 30 US regions. Participant-given clinical history determined each cohort assignment. As handled by the study authors: Reference gene primers were amplified, and this amplification served to estimate nucleated cell counts. Produced via immunoSEQ multiplex PCR; TCRdb's table is partial and in-frame only. V and J calls and clone size are as listed in that table; D and trimming were resolved from the DNA. The sample holds 300,000 to 400,000 clones, around 86% seen once.

Sequencing was performed on PBMCs or T cells enriched from blood (not recorded which). This sequence joins TRBV6-5 and TRBJ1-2, with 9 bases matching TRBD1. The TCR comes from a woman in her forties with acute COVID-19. The CDR3 reads CASSLRTGDYGYTF. CDR3 DNA: TGTGCCAGCAGCCTGCGGACAGGGGACTATGGCTACACCTTC.